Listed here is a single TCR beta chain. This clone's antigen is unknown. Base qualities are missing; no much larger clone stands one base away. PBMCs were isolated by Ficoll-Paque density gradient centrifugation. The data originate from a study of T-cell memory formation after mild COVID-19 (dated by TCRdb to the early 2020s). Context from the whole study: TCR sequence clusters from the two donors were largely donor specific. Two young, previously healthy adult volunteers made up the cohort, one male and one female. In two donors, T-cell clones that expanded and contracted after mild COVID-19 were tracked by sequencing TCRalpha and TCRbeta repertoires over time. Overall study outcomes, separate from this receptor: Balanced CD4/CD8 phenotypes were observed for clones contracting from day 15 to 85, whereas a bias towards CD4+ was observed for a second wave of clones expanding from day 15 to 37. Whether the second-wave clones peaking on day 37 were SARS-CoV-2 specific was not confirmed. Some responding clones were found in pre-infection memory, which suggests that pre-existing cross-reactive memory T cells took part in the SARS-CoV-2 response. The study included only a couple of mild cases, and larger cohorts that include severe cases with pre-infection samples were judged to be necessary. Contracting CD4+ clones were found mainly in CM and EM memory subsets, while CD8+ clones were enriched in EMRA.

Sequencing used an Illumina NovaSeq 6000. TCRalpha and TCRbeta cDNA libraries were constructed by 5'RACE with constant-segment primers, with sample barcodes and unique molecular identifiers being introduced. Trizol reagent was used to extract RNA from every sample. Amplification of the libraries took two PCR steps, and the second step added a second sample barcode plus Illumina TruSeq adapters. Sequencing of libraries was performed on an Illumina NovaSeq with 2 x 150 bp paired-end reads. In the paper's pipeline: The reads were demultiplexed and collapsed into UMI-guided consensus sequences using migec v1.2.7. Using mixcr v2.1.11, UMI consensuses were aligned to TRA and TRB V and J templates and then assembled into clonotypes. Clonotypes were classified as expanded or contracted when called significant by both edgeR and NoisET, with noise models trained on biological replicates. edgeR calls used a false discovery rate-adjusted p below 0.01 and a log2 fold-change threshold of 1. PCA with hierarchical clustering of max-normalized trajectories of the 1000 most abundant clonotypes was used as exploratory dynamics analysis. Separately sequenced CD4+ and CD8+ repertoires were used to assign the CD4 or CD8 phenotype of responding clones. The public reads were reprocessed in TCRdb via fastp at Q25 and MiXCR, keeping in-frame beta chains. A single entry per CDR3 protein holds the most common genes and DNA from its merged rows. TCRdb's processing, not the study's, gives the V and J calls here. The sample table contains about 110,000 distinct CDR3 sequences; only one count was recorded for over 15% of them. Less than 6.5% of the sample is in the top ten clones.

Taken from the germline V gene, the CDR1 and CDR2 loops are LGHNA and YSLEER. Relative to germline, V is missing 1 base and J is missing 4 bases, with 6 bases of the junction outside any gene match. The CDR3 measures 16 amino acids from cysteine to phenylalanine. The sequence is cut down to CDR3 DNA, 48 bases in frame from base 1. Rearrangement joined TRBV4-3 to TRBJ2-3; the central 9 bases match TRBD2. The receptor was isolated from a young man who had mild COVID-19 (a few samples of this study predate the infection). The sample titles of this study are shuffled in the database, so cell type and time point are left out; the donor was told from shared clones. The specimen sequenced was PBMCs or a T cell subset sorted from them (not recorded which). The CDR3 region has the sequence CASSQGFAGGPDTQYF. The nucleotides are TGCGCCAGCAGCCAAGGATTCGCGGGGGGGCCAGATACGCAGTATTTT.